Presented here are 2 T cell receptor beta chains from one specimen sequenced in a study of radiotherapy plus CTLA-4 blockade in lung cancer. Here immunoSEQ multiplex PCR was the method, and the copy in TCRdb shows in-frame clones only, minus some. The table lists some 110,000 clones, around 89% of them singletons. This material consisted of peripheral blood, taken from a patient treated with radiotherapy plus ipilimumab. The receptors originated from a human donor with non-small cell lung cancer that progressed on radiotherapy plus ipilimumab.

This chain connects TRBV4-1 to TRBJ1-1, with D hard to call. The CDR3 runs 12 residues. Germline V lookup: CDR1 MGHRA, CDR2 YSYEKL. Trimming removed 8 bases from V and 2 bases from J, with 9 bases in between. This chain's CDR3 is CASGGRNTEAFF. CDR3 coding DNA: TGCGCCAGCGGCGGCAGAAACACTGAAGCTTTCTTT.

As DNA, the CDR3 is TGTGCCAGCAGCTCCCATGGAGGGCGGGATGAAAAACTGTTTTTT. This translates into CASSSHGGRDEKLFF. This rearrangement joins TRBV9 to TRBJ1-4; D remains ambiguous. The CDR3 consists of 15 residues. Looked up from germline, CDR1 is SGDLS and CDR2 is YYNGEE. Trimming took off 4 bases at V and 6 bases at J, with 16 bases between the two ends.